This TCR beta chain was captured by sequencing in a study of T cells after yellow fever vaccination. TCRdb reprocessed the 5' RACE reads via MiXCR and lists one record per CDR3 protein. The data hold hundreds of thousands of distinct CDR3 sequences, with around an eighth observed a single time. Germline V gene sequence: CDR1 SGHDN, CDR2 FVKESK. The CDR3 runs to 16 residues. With 0 bases clipped from V and 6 bases from J, the junction kept 4 bases outside the gene matches. This clonotype was seen a few times. The clonotype originates from a man aged 18 to 30 who received the YFV17D yellow fever vaccine. The chain combines TRBV14 with TRBJ2-1; TRBD2 matches 11 bases. Sequencing was performed on CD4+ T cells sorted from PBMCs, taken 15 days after the yellow fever booster vaccination. The CDR3 loop is CASSQDYTSGGNEQFF. The CDR3 DNA is TGTGCCAGCAGCCAAGATTATACTAGCGGGGGCAATGAGCAGTTCTTC.